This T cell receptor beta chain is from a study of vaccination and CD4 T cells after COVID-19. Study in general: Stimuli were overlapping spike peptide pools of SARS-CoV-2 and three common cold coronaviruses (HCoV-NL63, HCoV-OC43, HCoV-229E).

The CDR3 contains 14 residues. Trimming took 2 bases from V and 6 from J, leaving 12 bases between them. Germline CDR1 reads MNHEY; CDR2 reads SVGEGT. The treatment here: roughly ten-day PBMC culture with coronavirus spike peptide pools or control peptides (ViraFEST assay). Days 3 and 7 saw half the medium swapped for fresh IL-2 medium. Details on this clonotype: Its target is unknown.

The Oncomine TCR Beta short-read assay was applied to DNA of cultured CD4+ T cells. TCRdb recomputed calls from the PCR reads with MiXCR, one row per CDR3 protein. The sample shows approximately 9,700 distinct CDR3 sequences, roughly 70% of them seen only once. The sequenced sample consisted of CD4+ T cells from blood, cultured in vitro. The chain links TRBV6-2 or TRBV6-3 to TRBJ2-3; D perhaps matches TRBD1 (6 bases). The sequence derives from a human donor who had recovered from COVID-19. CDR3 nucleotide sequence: TGTGCCAGCAGTTACCGGCTGGGGGCGGATACGCAGTATTTT. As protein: CASSYRLGADTQYF.